The 21 T cell receptor beta chains reported below all come from one sample, sequenced in a study of tumor and adjacent non-tumor tissue in lung cancer. RNA was extracted from bulk tissue without any cell sorting. The library came from three nested PCR rounds adapted from ARM-PCR protocols. A single record per CDR3 protein comes from TCRdb applying MiXCR to the multiplex PCR reads. The repertoire holds 120,000 to 150,000 distinct CDR3 sequences, with roughly 70% as singletons. Sequenced input: lung tumor tissue. These receptors were obtained from a man aged 60 to 69 with small cell lung cancer.

The chain uses TRBV28 and TRBJ2-7; D possibly matches TRBD1 or TRBD2 (5 bases each). V was pared by 7 bases and J by 5 bases, with 18 bases between. CDR3 length equals 14 residues. Germline CDR1 MDHEN, CDR2 SYDVKM. The CDR3 nucleotides are TGTGCCAGCACTTTCAGAGGGGCTAGGCACGAGCAGTACTTC. This sequence encodes CASTFRGARHEQYF.

The chain joins TRBV18 to TRBJ2-2; D is unclear. Trimming stripped 0 bases from V and 6 bases from J, with 8 bases between. This CDR3 spans 14 amino acids. In germline, CDR1 is KGHSH, CDR2 LQKENI. CDR3 amino acids: CASSPPPFAGELFF. The CDR3 DNA is TGTGCCAGCTCACCACCCCCGTTCGCCGGGGAGCTGTTTTTT. The full variable domain, completed using reference TRBV18 and TRBJ2-2, is NAGVMQNPRHLVRRRGQEARLRCSPMKGHSHVYWYRQLPEEGLKFMVYLQKENIIDESGMPKERFSAEFPKEGPSILRIQQVVRGDSAAYFCASSPPPFAGELFFGEGSRLTVL.

Notes on this clonotype: This CDR3 is missing its conserved last phenylalanine or tryptophan, likely due to a read error. The chain recombines TRBV6-6 with TRBJ1-6; unclear D gene. Germline assignment: CDR1 MNHNY and CDR2 SVGAGI (reference sequence). The CDR3 covers 12 residues. CDR3: CAGSLQSSPLHL. The CDR3 bases are TGTGCCGGCAGCCTACAGTCTTCACCCCTCCACCTT.

V and J are TRBV29-1 and TRBJ2-6, with D unclear. Germline V gives CDR1 SQVTM, CDR2 ANQGSEA. The CDR3 runs 14 residues. The chain's CDR3 is CNVRTEPGANVLTF. In nucleotides, the CDR3 is TGCAACGTGAGAACAGAGCCCGGGGCCAACGTCCTGACTTTC.

In the case of this clonotype: An end of the junction does not agree with germline; a read error may underlie this. The chain has TRBV11-3 and TRBJ2-1; no clear D. The CDR3 runs 14 residues. The germline gives CDR1 SGHNT, CDR2 YENEEA. The CDR3 region has the DNA TGTACCAGCGACTTAATGGCGGATTTGGGTGAGCAGTTCTTC. Amino acid sequence: CTSDLMADLGEQFF.

V gene TRBV20-1 combines with J gene TRBJ2-3; 7 bases agree with TRBD2. Germline V gives CDR1 DFQATT, CDR2 SNEGSKA (reference sequence). The J segment lost 2 bases and the V segment lost 4 bases, leaving 6 bases of the junction unmatched. The CDR3 consists of 14 residues. CDR3 loop: CSATLADFTDTQYF. For the CDR3, the DNA is TGCAGTGCTACTCTAGCGGATTTCACAGATACGCAGTATTTT.

The chain employs TRBV4-1 and TRBJ2-3; 8 bases match TRBD2. V trimming: 3 bases; J trimming: 2 bases; junction bases outside the gene matches: 16. The CDR3 has 19 residues. Per the germline V gene, CDR1 is MGHRA and CDR2 is YSYEKL. CDR3: CASSHNPGLGIRDTDTQYF. CDR3 in DNA: TGCGCCAGCAGCCACAATCCGGGACTAGGGATTCGGGACACAGATACGCAGTATTTT.

The chain joins TRBV6-1 to TRBJ1-2; 7 nucleotides match TRBD1. The CDR3 has 15 amino acids. Germline values: CDR1 MNHNS, CDR2 SASEGT. The ends lost 5 bases at V and 0 bases at J; junction bases unmatched: 6. The CDR3 reads CASSPTGTANYGYTF. The DNA for the CDR3 is TGTGCCAGCAGTCCAACCGGGACAGCTAACTATGGCTACACCTTC.

At least ten counts were recorded for this clonotype. Here the CDR3 DNA reads TGTGCCAGCAGCTTATTAGGGTATGAGCAGTTCTTC. Residues: CASSLLGYEQFF. This chain joins TRBV11-3 and TRBJ2-1; D is unclear. V was trimmed by 2 bases and J by 8 bases, leaving 7 bases between them. Germline CDR1 and CDR2: SGHNT and YENEEA. The CDR3 has 12 amino acids.

The V and J genes are TRBV5-5 and TRBJ2-5; 7 bases fit TRBD2. This CDR3 is built from 14 residues. The V gene's germline CDR1 is SGHKS and CDR2 YYEKEE (reference sequence). J lost 5 bases, V lost 6 bases, and 10 bases had no gene match. The CDR3 nucleotides are TGTGCCAGCATCCCTCGCGGGGGTCAGGAGACCCAGTACTTC. It translates to CASIPRGGQETQYF.

Turning to this clonotype: Its ends do not fully match the called genes, so a read error is possible. CDR3 protein: CASNLMVNTDTQYF. CDR3 coding DNA: TGCGCCAGCAACTTAATGGTAAACACAGATACGCAGTATTTT. The chain links TRBV11-3 to TRBJ2-3; D unresolved. CDR3 size: 14 residues. From germline, CDR1 is SGHNT and CDR2 YENEEA.

This clonotype was seen repeatedly, ten times or more. This chain connects TRBV5-1 to TRBJ2-1; D gene ambiguous. V gave up 0 bases and J gave up 7 bases, with 5 bases separating them. The CDR3 is made up of 12 amino acids. Germline CDR1 SGHRS, CDR2 YFSETQ. The CDR3 DNA reads TGCGCCAGCAGCTTGGGGGGAAATGAGCAGTTCTTC. It yields the protein CASSLGGNEQFF. The full variable domain, completed using reference TRBV5-1 and TRBJ2-1, is KAGVTQTPRYLIKTRGQQVTLSCSPISGHRSVSWYQQTPGQGLQFLFEYFSETQRNKGNFPGRFSGRQFSNSRSEMNVSTLELGDSALYLCASSLGGNEQFFGPGTRLTVL.

On this clonotype: Its ends do not fully match the called genes, so a read error is possible. The rearrangement uses TRBV11-2 and TRBJ2-1; TRBD1 is a possible D gene (6 bases). The CDR3 runs to 13 residues. Germline V gene lookup returns CDR1 SGHAT and CDR2 FQNNGV. The CDR3 reads CASSLTGYNEQIF. In DNA form, the CDR3 reads TGTGCCAGCAGCCTGACAGGCTACAATGAGCAGATCTTC.

Many counts were recorded for this clonotype. V is TRBV5-6 and J is TRBJ1-5; no reliable D call. Germline V gene sequence: CDR1 SGHDT, CDR2 YYEEEE. The CDR3 is made up of 13 amino acids. Between the trimmed V and J ends, which lost 0 bases and 5 bases, there was a span of 6 bases. The chain's CDR3 is CASSLGPDQPQHF. DNA for the CDR3: TGTGCCAGCAGCTTGGGGCCGGATCAGCCCCAGCATTTT.

The rearrangement uses TRBV14 and TRBJ1-1; no clear D gene. V lost 1 base, J lost 7 bases, and 13 bases lay in between. CDR3 length equals 14 residues. From germline, CDR1 is SGHDN and CDR2 FVKESK. CDR3 sequence reads: CASSQVSGIIEAFF. As DNA, the CDR3 is TGTGCCAGCAGCCAAGTATCGGGTATCATTGAAGCTTTCTTT.

Note on this clonotype: Being one base from a much bigger clone, this may be a read error. The chain is built from TRBV6-5 and TRBJ1-2; no definite D call. CDR3 length: 16 residues. The germline gives CDR1 MNHEY, CDR2 SVGAGI. The V end was cut by 0 bases, the J end by 3 bases, with 14 bases between. For the CDR3, the DNA is TGTGCCAGCAGTTACTCGGGCAATAGTGTTGACTATGGCTACACCTTC. This sequence encodes CASSYSGNSVDYGYTF.

As concerns this clonotype: Germline and junction disagree at one end, which may indicate a read error. The V gene is TRBV11-2, the J gene TRBJ2-5, with a tentative D call TRBD2 (5 bases). This CDR3 comprises 15 residues. The germline gives CDR1 SGHAT, CDR2 FQNNGV. The CDR3 sequence is CASCLEVEGSETQYF. CDR3 in DNA: TGTGCCAGCTGCTTAGAGGTTGAGGGTTCGGAGACCCAGTACTTC.

About this clonotype: The germline gene is not matched at one end of the junction; a read error may be the cause. V and J are TRBV11-1 and TRBJ2-2; a weak D match, TRBD2 (6 bases). The germline V gene has CDR1 SGHAT and CDR2 FQDESV (reference sequence). CDR3 length: 13 residues. This CDR3 is CASSRLGGGKLFF. CDR3 DNA sequence: TGTGCCAGCAGCCGACTAGGCGGCGGGAAGCTATTTTTT.

Many counts were recorded for this clonotype. V and J are TRBV7-8 and TRBJ2-1; weak D call: TRBD2 (5 bases). Deletions cut 4 bases from V and 10 bases from J, with 11 bases between. This CDR3 is built from 12 residues. The germline V gene has CDR1 SGHVS and CDR2 FQNEAQ. The CDR3 DNA sequence: TGTGCCAGCAGCTCGCGGGTTGGAGAGCAGTTCTTC. Amino acids: CASSSRVGEQFF.

This clonotype has a count of ten or more. The chain has TRBV6-5 and TRBJ2-5; a weak D match, TRBD1 (5 bases). The CDR3 is 14 residues long. The ends were cut back, 2 bases at V and 1 base at J, with 8 bases in the middle. Germline V CDR1 and CDR2: MNHEY, SVGAGI. This CDR3 reads CASSYSDSQETQYF. CDR3 bases: TGTGCCAGCAGTTACAGTGACAGCCAAGAGACCCAGTACTTC.

V and J are TRBV20-1 and TRBJ2-7; maybe TRBD2 (7 bases). CDR3 size: 14 residues. CDR1 and CDR2 from the germline V gene are DFQATT and SNEGSKA (reference sequence). V lost 6 bases, J lost 10 bases, and 25 bases lay in between. CDR3 protein: CSAGTNGTTTDQYF. In DNA form, the CDR3 reads TGCAGTGCCGGGACTAACGGGACAACCACCGATCAGTACTTC.